The clone carrying this T cell receptor (beta chain) was counted only a few times. The PCR used 60 Vbeta and 13 Jbeta primers. TCRdb's table, derived via immunoSEQ multiplex PCR, lists solely in-frame clones and lacks some. The profile shows over 100,000 clones, approximately 60% of them singletons. The entry originates in a study of cytomegalovirus exposure and HLA in healthy donors. In the study overall: Researchers previously reported finding roughly 120 million unique TCR beta sequences from roughly 180 million T cells. A data release that came early held tens of millions of unique TCRs from HLA-typed donors.

These donors, healthy bone marrow donors, were studied. V shed 2 bases and J shed 3 bases, with 7 bases lying between them. Germline lookup yields CDR1 LGHNA and CDR2 YNFKEQ. This CDR3 is 13 amino acids long. The sequence was obtained from a woman in her 30s in good health and CMV-seronegative. The chain couples TRBV4-2 to TRBJ2-5; no reliable D call. The sample was PBMCs. CDR3 loop: CASSQKQEETQYF. The DNA for the CDR3 is TGTGCCAGCAGCCAAAAACAAGAAGAGACCCAGTACTTC.